What follows are 5 T cell receptor beta chains derived from one specimen sequenced in a study of blood T cell repertoires in COVID-19. Profiling relied on immunoSEQ multiplex PCR, and the TCRdb table lists in-frame clones only, not all of them. The sample lists about 97,000 clones, around 87% occurring once. Material for sequencing was peripheral blood. The receptors here all came from a woman in her 30s with acute or convalescent COVID-19.

The CDR3 DNA sequence: TGTGCCAGCAGTGGAGCAGGGGTAGCCTACGAGCAGTACTTC. Amino acids: CASSGAGVAYEQYF. This chain joins TRBV2 and TRBJ2-7; maybe TRBD1 (6 bases). Germline CDR1 and CDR2: SNHLY and FYNNEI. The CDR3 consists of 14 residues. Trimming stripped 4 bases from V and 2 bases from J, with 12 bases between.

The V and J genes are TRBV5-4 and TRBJ2-2; TRBD2 matches 7 bases. J lost 7 bases, V lost 0 bases, and 6 bases had no gene match. Germline values: CDR1 SGHNT, CDR2 YYREEE (reference sequence). There are 15 residues in the CDR3. CDR3 amino acids: CASSLGPRGSGELFF. The CDR3 DNA is TGTGCCAGCAGCTTGGGACCCCGCGGGAGCGGGGAGCTGTTTTTT.

This clone has only one observation. CDR3 bases: TGTGCCAGCACCAAGTCGTCACGGGGCTACACCTTC. It codes for CASTKSSRGYTF. V and J are TRBV28 and TRBJ1-2; no reliable D call. The V and J ends lost 7 bases and 8 bases respectively, with 14 bases between them. In germline, CDR1 is MDHEN, CDR2 SYDVKM. This CDR3 comprises 12 residues.

The rearrangement links TRBV28 to TRBJ1-5; no clear D gene. The germline V and J ends were trimmed by 2 bases and 4 bases, with 3 bases remaining between them. The germline V gene has CDR1 MDHEN and CDR2 SYDVKM. The length of the CDR3 is 12 residues. The CDR3 DNA reads as TGTGCCAGCAGTTTACTGAATCAGCCCCAGCATTTT. The encoded protein is CASSLLNQPQHF. The full variable domain, its missing parts supplied by reference TRBV28 and TRBJ1-5, is DVKVTQSSRYLVKRTGEKVFLECVQDMDHENMFWYRQDPGLGLRLIYFSYDVKMKEKGDIPEGYSVSREKKERFSLILESASTNQTSMYLCASSLLNQPQHFGDGTRLSIL.

The rearrangement joins TRBV27 to TRBJ1-2; TRBD1 is a possible D gene (6 bases). V dropped 5 bases and J dropped 3 bases, with 16 bases sitting between them. This CDR3 comprises 15 residues. Germline CDR1 is MNHEY and CDR2 is SMNVEV (reference sequence). The DNA for the CDR3 is TGTGCCAGCAGTCCGTCCCTGACAGGAGACTATGGCTACACCTTC. It specifies CASSPSLTGDYGYTF.